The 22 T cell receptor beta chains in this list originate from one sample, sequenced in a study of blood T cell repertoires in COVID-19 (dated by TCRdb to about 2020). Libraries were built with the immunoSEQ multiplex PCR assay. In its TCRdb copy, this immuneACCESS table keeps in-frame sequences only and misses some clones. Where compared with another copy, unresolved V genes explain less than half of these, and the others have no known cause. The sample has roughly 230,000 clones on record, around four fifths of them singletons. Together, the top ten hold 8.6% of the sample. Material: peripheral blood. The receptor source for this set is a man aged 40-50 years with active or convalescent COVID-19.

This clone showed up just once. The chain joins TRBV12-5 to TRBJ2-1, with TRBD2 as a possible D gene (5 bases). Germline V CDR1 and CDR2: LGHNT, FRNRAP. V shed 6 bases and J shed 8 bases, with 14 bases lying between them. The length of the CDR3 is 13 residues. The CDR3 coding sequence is TGTGCTAGTGGGGGGAGACGACTGGATGAGCAGTTCTTC. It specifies CASGGRRLDEQFF.

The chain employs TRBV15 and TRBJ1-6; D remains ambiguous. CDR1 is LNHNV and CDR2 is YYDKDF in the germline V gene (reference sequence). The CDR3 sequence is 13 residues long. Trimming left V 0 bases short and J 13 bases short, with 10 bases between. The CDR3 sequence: CATSRETVSPLHF. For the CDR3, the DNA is TGTGCCACCAGCAGAGAAACAGTCTCTCCCCTCCACTTT.

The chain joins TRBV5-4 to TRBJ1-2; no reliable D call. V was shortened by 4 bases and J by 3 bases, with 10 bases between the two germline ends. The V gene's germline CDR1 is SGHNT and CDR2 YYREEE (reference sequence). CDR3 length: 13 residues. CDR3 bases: TGTGCCAGCAGCACCCTCGAGGACTATGGCTACACCTTC. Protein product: CASSTLEDYGYTF.

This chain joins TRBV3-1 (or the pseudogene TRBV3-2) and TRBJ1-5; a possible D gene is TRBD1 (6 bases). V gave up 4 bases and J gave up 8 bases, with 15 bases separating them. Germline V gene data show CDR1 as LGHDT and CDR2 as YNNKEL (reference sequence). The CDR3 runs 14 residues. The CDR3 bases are TGTGCCAGCAGCCCCTTAATGAAGGGGGAGCCCCAGCATTTT. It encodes CASSPLMKGEPQHF.

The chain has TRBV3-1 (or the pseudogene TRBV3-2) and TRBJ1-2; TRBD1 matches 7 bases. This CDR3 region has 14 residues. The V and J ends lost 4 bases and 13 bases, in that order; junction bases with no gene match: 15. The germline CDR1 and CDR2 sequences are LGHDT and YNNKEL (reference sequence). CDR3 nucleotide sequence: TGTGCCAGCAGCCTTACAGAGGGGGACAGCCGCTTCACCTTC. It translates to CASSLTEGDSRFTF.

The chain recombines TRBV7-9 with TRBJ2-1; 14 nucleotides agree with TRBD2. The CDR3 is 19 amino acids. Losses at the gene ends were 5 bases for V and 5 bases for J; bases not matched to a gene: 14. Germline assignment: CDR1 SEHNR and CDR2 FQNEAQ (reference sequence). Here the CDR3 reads CASSPLPGLAGGEHNEQFF. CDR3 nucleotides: TGTGCCAGCAGCCCCCTCCCCGGACTAGCGGGAGGTGAACACAATGAGCAGTTCTTC. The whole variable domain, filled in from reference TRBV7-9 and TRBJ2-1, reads DTGVSQNPRHKITKRGQNVTFRCDPISEHNRLYWYRQTLGQGPEFLTYFQNEAQLEKSRLLSDRFSAERPKGSFSTLEIQRTEQGDSAMYLCASSPLPGLAGGEHNEQFFGPGTRLTVL.

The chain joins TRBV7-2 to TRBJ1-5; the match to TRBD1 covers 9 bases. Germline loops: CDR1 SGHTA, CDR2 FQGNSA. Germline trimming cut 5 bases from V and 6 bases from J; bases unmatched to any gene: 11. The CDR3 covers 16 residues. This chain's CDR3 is CASSVLMTGGGQPQHF. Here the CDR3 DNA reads TGTGCCAGCAGCGTATTAATGACAGGGGGAGGTCAGCCCCAGCATTTT. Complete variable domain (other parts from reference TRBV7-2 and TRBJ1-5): GAGVSQSPSNKVTEKGKDVELRCDPISGHTALYWYRQSLGQGLEFLIYFQGNSAPDKSGLPSDRFSAERTGGSVSTLTIQRTQQEDSAVYLCASSVLMTGGGQPQHFGDGTRLSIL.

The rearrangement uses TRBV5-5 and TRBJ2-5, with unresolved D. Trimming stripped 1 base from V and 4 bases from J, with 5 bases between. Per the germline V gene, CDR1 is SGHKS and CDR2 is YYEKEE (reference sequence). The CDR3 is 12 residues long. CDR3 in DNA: TGTGCCAGCAGCTTGACACCAGAGACCCAGTACTTC. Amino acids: CASSLTPETQYF.

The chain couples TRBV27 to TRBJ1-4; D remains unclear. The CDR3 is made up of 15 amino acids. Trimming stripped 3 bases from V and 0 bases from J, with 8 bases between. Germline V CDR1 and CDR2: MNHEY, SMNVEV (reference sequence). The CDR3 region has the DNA TGTGCCAGCAGTTTTATCGGAGCAACTAATGAAAAACTGTTTTTT. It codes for CASSFIGATNEKLFF.

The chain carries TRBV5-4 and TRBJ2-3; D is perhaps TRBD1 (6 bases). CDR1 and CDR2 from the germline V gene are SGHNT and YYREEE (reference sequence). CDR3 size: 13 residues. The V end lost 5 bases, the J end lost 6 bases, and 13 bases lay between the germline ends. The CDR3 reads CASRHDRSDTQYF. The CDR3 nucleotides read TGTGCCAGCAGACACGACAGGTCCGATACGCAGTATTTT.

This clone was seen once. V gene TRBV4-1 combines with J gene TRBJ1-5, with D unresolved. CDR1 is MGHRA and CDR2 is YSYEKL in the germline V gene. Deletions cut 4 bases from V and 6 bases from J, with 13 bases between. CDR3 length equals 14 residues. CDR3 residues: CASSPPSITQPQHF. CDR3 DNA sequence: TGCGCCAGCAGCCCCCCGTCTATCACTCAGCCCCAGCATTTT.

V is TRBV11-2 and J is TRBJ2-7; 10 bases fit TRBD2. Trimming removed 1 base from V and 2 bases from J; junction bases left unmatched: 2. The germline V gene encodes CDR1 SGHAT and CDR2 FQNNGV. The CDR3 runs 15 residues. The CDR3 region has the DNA TGTGCCAGCAGCTTAGGTGGACTAGCGGCCTACGAGCAGTACTTC. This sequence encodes CASSLGGLAAYEQYF. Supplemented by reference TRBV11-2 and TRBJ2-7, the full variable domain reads EAGVAQSPRYKIIEKRQSVAFWCNPISGHATLYWYQQILGQGPKLLIQFQNNGVVDDSQLPKDRFSAERLKGVDSTLKIQPAKLEDSAVYLCASSLGGLAAYEQYFGPGTRLTVT.

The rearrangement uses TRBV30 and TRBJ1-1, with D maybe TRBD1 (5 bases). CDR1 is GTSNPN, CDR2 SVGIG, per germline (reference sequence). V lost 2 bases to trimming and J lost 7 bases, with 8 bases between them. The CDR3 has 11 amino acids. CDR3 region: CAWSPQGEAFF. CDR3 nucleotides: TGTGCCTGGAGTCCCCAGGGTGAAGCTTTCTTT.

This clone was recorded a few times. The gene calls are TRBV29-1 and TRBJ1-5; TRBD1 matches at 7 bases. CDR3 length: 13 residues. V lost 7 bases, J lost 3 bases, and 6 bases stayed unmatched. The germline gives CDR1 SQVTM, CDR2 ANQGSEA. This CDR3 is CSAATGVNQPQHF. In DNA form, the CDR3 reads TGCAGCGCTGCCACAGGGGTCAATCAGCCCCAGCATTTT. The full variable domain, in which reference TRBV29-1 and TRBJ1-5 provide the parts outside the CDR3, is SAVISQKPSRDICQRGTSLTIQCQVDSQVTMMFWYRQQPGQSLTLIATANQGSEATYESGFVIDKFPISRPNLTFSTLTVSNMSPEDSSIYLCSAATGVNQPQHFGDGTRLSIL.

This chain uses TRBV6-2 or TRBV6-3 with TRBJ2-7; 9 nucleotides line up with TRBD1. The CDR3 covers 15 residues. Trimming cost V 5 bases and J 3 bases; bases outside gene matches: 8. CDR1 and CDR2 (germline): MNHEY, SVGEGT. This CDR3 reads CASSTGTGSVYEQYF. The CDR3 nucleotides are TGTGCCAGCAGTACCGGGACAGGGTCGGTCTACGAGCAGTACTTC.

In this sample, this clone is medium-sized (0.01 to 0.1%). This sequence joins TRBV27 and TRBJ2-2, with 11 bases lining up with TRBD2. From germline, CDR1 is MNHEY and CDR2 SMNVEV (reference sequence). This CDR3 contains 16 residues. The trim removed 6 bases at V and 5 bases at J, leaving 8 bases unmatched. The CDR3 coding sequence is TGTGCCAGCAGCCATGGACTAGCGGGTGTAACCGGGGAGCTGTTTTTT. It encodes CASSHGLAGVTGELFF.

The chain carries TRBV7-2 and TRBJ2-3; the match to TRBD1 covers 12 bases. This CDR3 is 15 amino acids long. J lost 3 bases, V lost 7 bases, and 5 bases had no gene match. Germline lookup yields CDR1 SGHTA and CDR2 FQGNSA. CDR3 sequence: CASKGTGGLTDTQYF. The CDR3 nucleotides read TGTGCCAGCAAGGGGACAGGGGGCCTGACAGATACGCAGTATTTT. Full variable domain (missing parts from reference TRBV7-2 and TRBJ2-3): GAGVSQSPSNKVTEKGKDVELRCDPISGHTALYWYRQSLGQGLEFLIYFQGNSAPDKSGLPSDRFSAERTGGSVSTLTIQRTQQEDSAVYLCASKGTGGLTDTQYFGPGTRLTVL.

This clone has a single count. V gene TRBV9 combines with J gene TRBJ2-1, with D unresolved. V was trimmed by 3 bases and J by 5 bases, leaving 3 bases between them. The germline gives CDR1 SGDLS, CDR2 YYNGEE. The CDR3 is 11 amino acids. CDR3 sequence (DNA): TGTGCCAGCAGCGCCGACAATGAGCAGTTCTTC. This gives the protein CASSADNEQFF.

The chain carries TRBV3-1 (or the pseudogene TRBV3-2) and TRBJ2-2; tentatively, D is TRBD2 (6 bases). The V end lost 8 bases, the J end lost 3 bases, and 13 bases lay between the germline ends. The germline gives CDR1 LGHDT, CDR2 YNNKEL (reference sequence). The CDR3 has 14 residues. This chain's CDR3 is CASRSGADTGELFF. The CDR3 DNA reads TGTGCCAGCCGCTCGGGAGCAGACACCGGGGAGCTGTTTTTT.

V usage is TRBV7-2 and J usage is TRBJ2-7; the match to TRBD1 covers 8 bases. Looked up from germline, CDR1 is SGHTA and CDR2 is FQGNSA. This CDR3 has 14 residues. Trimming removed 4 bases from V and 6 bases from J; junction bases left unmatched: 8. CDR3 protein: CASSSWTGLTEQYF. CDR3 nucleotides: TGTGCCAGCAGCTCGTGGACAGGGTTGACCGAGCAGTACTTC.

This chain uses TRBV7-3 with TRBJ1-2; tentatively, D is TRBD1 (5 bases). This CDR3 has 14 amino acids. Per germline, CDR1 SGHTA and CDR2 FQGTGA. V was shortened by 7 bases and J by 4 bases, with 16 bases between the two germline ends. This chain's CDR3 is CASTPQGLSYGYTF. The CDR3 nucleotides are TGTGCCAGCACCCCCCAGGGTCTAAGCTATGGCTACACCTTC.

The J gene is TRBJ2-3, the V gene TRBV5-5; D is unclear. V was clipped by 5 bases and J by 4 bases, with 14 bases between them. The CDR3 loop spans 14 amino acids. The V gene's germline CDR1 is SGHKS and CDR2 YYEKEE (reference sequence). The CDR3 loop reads CASSLGMISDTQYF. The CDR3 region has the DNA TGTGCCAGCAGTCTAGGTATGATATCAGATACGCAGTATTTT.